This entry lists 19 T cell receptor beta chains sequenced from one sample in a study of graft-versus-host responses after intestinal transplantation. The antigens of these receptors remain unknown. Clones were sequenced by immunoSEQ multiplex PCR, and TCRdb holds only the in-frame ones, with some missing. The repertoire includes some 100,000 clones, roughly 87% of them detected once, and roughly 0.95% sits in the top ten. The source material was unstimulated CD4+ T cells sorted from spleen or lymph node cells, sampled before transplant. Source of these receptors: a human donor who was the organ donor for an intestinal transplant.

This clone was counted a few times. The rearrangement joins TRBV9 to TRBJ2-2; 7 bases are a match to TRBD1. CDR3 length: 15 residues. Germline CDR1 SGDLS, CDR2 YYNGEE. The ends lost 4 bases at V and 4 bases at J; junction bases unmatched: 7. CDR3: CASSPPGQLTGELFF. CDR3 sequence (DNA): TGTGCCAGCAGCCCACCGGGACAGCTCACCGGGGAGCTGTTTTTT.

This chain uses TRBV5-5 with TRBJ1-5; D is possibly TRBD1 (5 bases). The V end lost 0 bases, the J end lost 1 base, and 8 bases lay between the germline ends. The CDR3 extends over 15 amino acids. The germline CDR1 and CDR2 sequences are SGHKS and YYEKEE (reference sequence). The CDR3 loop reads CASSLEAGSNQPQHF. CDR3 nucleotide sequence: TGTGCCAGCAGCTTGGAGGCAGGGAGCAATCAGCCCCAGCATTTT.

CDR3 in amino acids: CASRGLAVYEQFF. For the CDR3, the DNA is TGCGCCAGCAGGGGACTAGCAGTATATGAGCAGTTCTTC. V gene TRBV4-1 combines with J gene TRBJ2-1; 9 bases line up with TRBD2. Germline V gene sequence: CDR1 MGHRA, CDR2 YSYEKL. This CDR3 is 13 amino acids long. The trim removed 6 bases at V and 8 bases at J, leaving 5 bases unmatched.

V usage is TRBV19 and J usage is TRBJ1-2; TRBD1 aligns across 12 bases. V was clipped by 4 bases and J by 8 bases; unmatched bases: 14. The germline V gene encodes CDR1 LNHDA and CDR2 SQIVND (reference sequence). The CDR3 consists of 17 residues. The chain's CDR3 is CASSTVGDRGLSEGYTF. The CDR3, as DNA: TGTGCCAGTAGTACGGTGGGGGACAGGGGGCTATCGGAAGGCTACACCTTC. Full variable domain (rest looked up from reference TRBV19 and TRBJ1-2): DGGITQSPKYLFRKEGQNVTLSCEQNLNHDAMYWYRQDPGQGLRLIYYSQIVNDFQKGDIAEGYSVSREKKESFPLTVTSAQKNPTAFYLCASSTVGDRGLSEGYTFGSGTRLTVV.

Only one count was recorded for this clone. V usage is TRBV19 and J usage is TRBJ2-5; maybe TRBD2 (5 bases). Germline V gene data show CDR1 as LNHDA and CDR2 as SQIVND (reference sequence). The CDR3 contains 15 residues. Trimming removed 6 bases at V and 2 bases at J, with 16 bases between. The CDR3 region has the DNA TGTGCCAGTAGCGCCGGTCGGCGGGTGCAAGAGACCCAGTACTTC. It is translated as CASSAGRRVQETQYF.

The CDR3: CASTTRRLAGADEQFF. The CDR3 DNA reads TGTGCCAGCACTACGAGGCGACTAGCGGGGGCGGATGAGCAGTTCTTC. This chain uses TRBV2 with TRBJ2-1, with 12 positions matching TRBD2. Germline assignment: CDR1 SNHLY and CDR2 FYNNEI. J gave up 8 bases and V 7 bases, and 12 bases lay outside the gene matches. This CDR3 contains 16 residues. Full variable domain (outside the CDR3, taken from reference TRBV2 and TRBJ2-1): EPEVTQTPSHQVTQMGQEVILRCVPISNHLYFYWYRQILGQKVEFLVSFYNNEISEKSEIFDDQFSVERPDGSNFTLKIRSTKLEDSAMYFCASTTRRLAGADEQFFGPGTRLTVL.

The chain uses TRBV5-1 and TRBJ2-5; D is unclear. CDR3 size: 12 residues. CDR1 SGHRS and CDR2 YFSETQ come from the germline V gene. The ends were cut back, 1 base at V and 5 bases at J, with 6 bases in the middle. The DNA for the CDR3 is TGCGCCAGCAGCTTGCCTGAGGAGACCCAGTACTTC. Translated: CASSLPEETQYF.

The chain joins TRBV5-1 to TRBJ2-1; D possibly uses TRBD1 or TRBD2 (6 bases each). The V end lost 4 bases, the J end lost 7 bases, and 18 bases lay between the germline ends. The CDR3 consists of 15 residues. CDR1 is SGHRS, CDR2 YFSETQ, per germline. The CDR3 nucleotides are TGCGCCAGCAGCCCTGGGGGGCCAAAATCGAATGAGCAGTTCTTC. This codes for CASSPGGPKSNEQFF.

The chain uses TRBV5-1 and TRBJ2-5; D call uncertain. The CDR3 length is 13 residues. The V end lost 6 bases, the J end lost 2 bases, and 11 bases lay between the germline ends. The germline CDR1 and CDR2 sequences are SGHRS and YFSETQ. This CDR3 reads CASMPGLQETQYF. The DNA of the CDR3 is TGCGCCAGCATGCCGGGCCTTCAAGAGACCCAGTACTTC.

The sample holds one count of this clone. The CDR3 nucleotides are TGTGCCAGCAGTTTAACAGGGGATCAGCCCCAGCATTTT. It specifies CASSLTGDQPQHF. The chain links TRBV7-9 to TRBJ1-5; 7 nucleotides line up with TRBD1. Losses at the gene ends were 6 bases for V and 5 bases for J; bases not matched to a gene: 4. This CDR3 contains 13 residues. The germline gives CDR1 SEHNR, CDR2 FQNEAQ (reference sequence).

V usage is TRBV18 and J usage is TRBJ2-7; TRBD2 agrees at 12 bases. J lost 4 bases, V lost 1 base, and 2 bases had no gene match. The CDR3 consists of 15 residues. CDR1 and CDR2 from the germline V gene are KGHSH and LQKENI. CDR3 nucleotide sequence: TGTGCCAGCTCACCACGACTAGCGGGGGTTTACGAGCAGTACTTC. This sequence encodes CASSPRLAGVYEQYF. The full variable domain, its missing parts supplied by reference TRBV18 and TRBJ2-7, is NAGVMQNPRHLVRRRGQEARLRCSPMKGHSHVYWYRQLPEEGLKFMVYLQKENIIDESGMPKERFSAEFPKEGPSILRIQQVVRGDSAAYFCASSPRLAGVYEQYFGPGTRLTVT.

The gene calls are TRBV30 and TRBJ2-3; 9 bases align to TRBD1. The germline gives CDR1 GTSNPN, CDR2 SVGIG (reference sequence). Trimming removed 1 base from V and 2 bases from J; junction bases left unmatched: 4. This CDR3 has 15 amino acids. The CDR3 sequence: CAWSGRQGDTDTQYF. DNA of the CDR3: TGTGCCTGGAGTGGGCGACAGGGGGACACAGATACGCAGTATTTT.

This clone was counted a single time. For the CDR3, the DNA is TGTGCCATCAGCGAACGCCCTGGACAGGGAGCTTTCTTT. Encoded protein: CAISERPGQGAFF. This rearrangement joins TRBV10-3 to TRBJ1-1; 8 bases match TRBD1. The CDR3 consists of 13 residues. The germline V gene has CDR1 ENHRY and CDR2 SYGVKD. Germline trimming cut 6 bases from V and 10 bases from J; bases unmatched to any gene: 10.

This chain links TRBV2 with TRBJ1-2; 8 bases map to TRBD1. Germline trimming cut 6 bases from V and 7 bases from J; bases unmatched to any gene: 13. The CDR3 extends over 15 amino acids. CDR1 and CDR2 (germline): SNHLY, FYNNEI. CDR3 in amino acids: CASSEDRVETIGYTF. Written as DNA, the CDR3 is TGTGCCAGCAGCGAGGACAGGGTAGAGACTATTGGCTACACCTTC.

The rearrangement joins TRBV5-1 to TRBJ2-1; 8 nucleotides agree with TRBD2. V shed 1 base and J 12 bases; nucleotides not matched to a gene: 15. The germline gives CDR1 SGHRS, CDR2 YFSETQ. This CDR3 has 16 residues. The CDR3 coding sequence is TGCGCCAGCAGCTTGAGGGAGGGCGTGGTACGGGGGGGGCAGTTCTTC. This encodes CASSLREGVVRGGQFF.

V usage is TRBV28 and J usage is TRBJ2-1; 9 nucleotides agree with TRBD1. This CDR3 has 16 residues. Germline lookup yields CDR1 MDHEN and CDR2 SYDVKM. The V segment lost 4 bases and the J segment 5 bases; nucleotides outside the gene matches: 9. The CDR3 loop reads CASSSSGTGKDNEQFF. The CDR3 bases are TGTGCCAGCAGTTCAAGTGGGACAGGGAAGGACAATGAGCAGTTCTTC.

V and J are TRBV6-5 and TRBJ1-1, with 7 positions matching TRBD1. The germline V gene encodes CDR1 MNHEY and CDR2 SVGAGI. This CDR3 spans 13 amino acids. With 5 bases clipped from V and 2 bases from J, the junction kept 2 bases outside the gene matches. The CDR3 loop is CASSRQGNTEAFF. CDR3 DNA: TGTGCCAGCAGTCGACAGGGTAACACTGAAGCTTTCTTT.

The rearrangement uses TRBV5-1 and TRBJ1-6; 10 bases agree with TRBD1. After removal of 2 bases from V and 9 bases from J, the junction contained 8 bases not matched to a gene. This CDR3 spans 16 amino acids. In germline, CDR1 is SGHRS, CDR2 YFSETQ. CDR3 nucleotide sequence: TGCGCCAGCAGCTTTAACCCGACAGGGGGCAGTTCACCCCTCCACTTT. This sequence encodes CASSFNPTGGSSPLHF.

The sample holds a few counts of this clone. The rearrangement joins TRBV6-5 to TRBJ1-2; 7 bases are a match to TRBD1. The germline V gene encodes CDR1 MNHEY and CDR2 SVGAGI. J gave up 4 bases and V 5 bases, and 4 bases lay outside the gene matches. The CDR3 spans 13 residues. CDR3 amino acids: CASSEAGGYGYTF. For the CDR3, the DNA is TGTGCCAGCAGTGAAGCAGGGGGCTATGGCTACACCTTC.